The 18 T cell receptor beta chains below come from one sample, sequenced in a study of T-cell reconstitution after alpha-beta-depleted transplantation in children (dated by TCRdb to about 2016). The time point tag for this specimen amounts to: day 60 (about 2 months) after transplantation. What this sample's treatment or condition label stands for: allogeneic hematopoietic cell transplantation with graft depleted of TCRalphabeta T cells and CD19 B cells. Receptors were amplified or captured by PCR. This sample was sequenced with an Illumina HiSeq 2500. Molecular barcoding was employed in the preparation of TCR libraries, with unique molecular identifiers being used to normalize TCRbeta repertoire quantification. TCRdb reanalyzed the raw reads on its own, using fastp at Q25 for trimming and MiXCR for clone calling, and kept in-frame beta chains. CDR3 protein sequences are deduplicated, and each keeps its most common genes and DNA. In all, the sample holds roughly 100,000 distinct CDR3 sequences, and less than 6% of those were seen once. Together, the top ten hold about 6% of the sample.

This sample comprised PBMCs, mostly from graft donor cells, obtained 60 days after TCRalphabeta/CD19-depleted stem cell transplant. The receptors derive from a female patient aged 2 to 10 who had a stem cell transplant for Fanconi anemia, so the T cells may come from the graft donor.

This clonotype came up many times. The rearrangement links TRBV5-1 to TRBJ1-1; maybe TRBD1 (6 bases). Germline V gene sequence: CDR1 SGHRS, CDR2 YFSETQ. The CDR3 is 15 amino acids. V lost 1 base and J lost 4, with 14 bases in between. CDR3 sequence reads: CASSLSDRGGTEAFF. The CDR3 DNA follows: TGCGCCAGCAGCTTGAGCGACAGAGGGGGCACTGAAGCTTTCTTT.

This clonotype came up many times. This sequence joins TRBV29-1 and TRBJ2-7; 8 nucleotides line up with TRBD1. The CDR3 has 11 amino acids. Trimming took 4 bases from V and 12 from J; bases not matched to a gene: 8. Germline values: CDR1 SQVTM, CDR2 ANQGSEA. CDR3 in DNA: TGCAGCGTTGGAGGAGACAGGGGCACGTACTTC. This encodes CSVGGDRGTYF.

This clonotype was picked up many times. The V gene is TRBV9, the J gene TRBJ2-5, with 8 bases lining up with TRBD1. This CDR3 spans 14 amino acids. Germline-derived CDR1 and CDR2 are SGDLS and YYNGEE. The V segment lost 1 base and the J segment 5 bases; nucleotides outside the gene matches: 4. In nucleotides, the CDR3 is TGTGCCAGCAGCGTAACAGGGGGTGGGGAGACCCAGTACTTC. Its protein product is CASSVTGGGETQYF. The full variable domain, completed using reference TRBV9 and TRBJ2-5, is DSGVTQTPKHLITATGQRVTLRCSPRSGDLSVYWYQQSLDQGLQFLIQYYNGEERAKGNILERFSAQQFPDLHSELNLSSLELGDSALYFCASSVTGGGETQYFGPGTRLLVL.

The sample holds many counts of this clonotype. The chain carries TRBV20-1 and TRBJ2-3; D ambiguous. CDR3 size: 12 residues. Trimming left V 4 bases short and J 1 base short, with 6 bases between. Germline values: CDR1 DFQATT, CDR2 SNEGSKA (reference sequence). DNA for the CDR3: TGCAGTGCTACCCCGGGCACAGATACGCAGTATTTT. This sequence encodes CSATPGTDTQYF.

The rearrangement joins TRBV19 to TRBJ2-7; TRBD2 is a possible D gene (5 bases). The germline V gene has CDR1 LNHDA and CDR2 SQIVND (reference sequence). Trimming removed 5 bases from V and 5 bases from J, with 7 bases in between. This CDR3 has 11 amino acids. CDR3 DNA sequence: TGTGCCAGTAGTGGAGGAGACGAGCAGTACTTC. This gives the protein CASSGGDEQYF.

Many counts were recorded for this clonotype. The chain links TRBV12-3 or TRBV12-4 to TRBJ1-1; D is ambiguous. The CDR3 is 14 amino acids. Deletions cut 5 bases from V and 0 bases from J, with 10 bases between. CDR3 residues: CASSPPYMNTEAFF. The CDR3 nucleotides are TGTGCCAGCAGTCCGCCCTATATGAACACTGAAGCTTTCTTT.

Ten or more counts support this clonotype. V and J are TRBV27 and TRBJ1-1; D ambiguous. Germline assignment: CDR1 MNHEY and CDR2 SMNVEV (reference sequence). V was shortened by 5 bases and J by 6 bases, with 13 bases between the two germline ends. The CDR3 is 13 amino acids. The CDR3 nucleotides read TGTGCCAGCAGTCCGATTGGACTGGCTGAAGCTTTCTTT. Its translation: CASSPIGLAEAFF.

This clonotype was observed a few times. The chain has TRBV3-1 and TRBJ2-1; TRBD1 matches 8 bases. Germline loops: CDR1 LGHDT, CDR2 YNNKEL (reference sequence). The CDR3 spans 16 residues. With 1 base clipped from V and 7 bases from J, the junction kept 9 bases outside the gene matches. CDR3 DNA sequence: TGTGCCAGCAGCCAAGTCGGGGCAGGGGGCCTGAATGAGCAGTTCTTC. Amino acids: CASSQVGAGGLNEQFF.

This clonotype was seen many times. The chain is built from TRBV5-1 and TRBJ2-1, with D perhaps being TRBD1 or TRBD2 (6 bases each). CDR1 is SGHRS and CDR2 is YFSETQ in the germline V gene. CDR3 length: 13 amino acids. The ends were cut back, 2 bases at V and 7 bases at J, with 10 bases in the middle. CDR3 coding DNA: TGCGCCAGCAGCTTAGGGGGGACGAATGAGCAGTTCTTC. Translated, it gives CASSLGGTNEQFF. Combining the CDR3 with reference TRBV5-1 and TRBJ2-1 gives the whole variable domain KAGVTQTPRYLIKTRGQQVTLSCSPISGHRSVSWYQQTPGQGLQFLFEYFSETQRNKGNFPGRFSGRQFSNSRSEMNVSTLELGDSALYLCASSLGGTNEQFFGPGTRLTVL.

This clonotype was found many times. V and J are TRBV18 and TRBJ2-5; 11 bases are shared with TRBD2. Trimming cost V 3 bases and J 4 bases; bases outside gene matches: 7. The germline V gene encodes CDR1 KGHSH and CDR2 LQKENI. CDR3 length: 16 residues. The CDR3 loop reads CASSPLTSGDGETQYF. The CDR3 DNA reads TGTGCCAGCTCACCCCTGACTAGCGGGGACGGAGAGACCCAGTACTTC.

The rearrangement joins TRBV11-2 to TRBJ2-5, with 8 nucleotides matching TRBD1. The CDR3 contains 15 residues. V was clipped by 3 bases and J by 5 bases; unmatched bases: 8. Per the germline V gene, CDR1 is SGHAT and CDR2 is FQNNGV. The CDR3 sequence is CASSFLQGGSETQYF. CDR3 DNA: TGTGCCAGCAGCTTCCTACAGGGGGGATCGGAGACCCAGTACTTC.

The V gene is TRBV2, the J gene TRBJ2-1; tentative D call: TRBD1 (5 bases). Germline lookup yields CDR1 SNHLY and CDR2 FYNNEI. V lost 2 bases, J lost 0 bases, and 8 bases lay in between. The CDR3 sequence is 15 residues long. CDR3 coding DNA: TGTGCCAGCAGTGAACAGGGATTCTCCTACAATGAGCAGTTCTTC. This codes for CASSEQGFSYNEQFF.

There are many counts of this clonotype. The V and J genes are TRBV28 and TRBJ2-5; no firm D call. Germline-derived CDR1 and CDR2 are MDHEN and SYDVKM. The germline V and J ends were trimmed by 5 bases and 2 bases, with 12 bases remaining between them. The CDR3 covers 14 residues. CDR3 loop: CASSTDWRQETQYF. CDR3 DNA sequence: TGTGCCAGCAGTACCGACTGGAGACAAGAGACCCAGTACTTC.

The V and J genes are TRBV2 and TRBJ2-7; 10 nucleotides match TRBD2. With 6 bases clipped from V and 3 bases from J, the junction kept 11 bases outside the gene matches. Germline V gene lookup returns CDR1 SNHLY and CDR2 FYNNEI. The CDR3 loop spans 16 amino acids. CDR3 sequence reads: CASRPLAGDLIYEQYF. The CDR3 nucleotides are TGTGCCAGCAGGCCCCTAGCGGGAGACTTGATCTACGAGCAGTACTTC.

Ten or more counts support this clonotype. The chain links TRBV7-2 to TRBJ2-4; no clear D. V lost 5 bases and J lost 1, with 9 bases in between. The germline gives CDR1 SGHTA, CDR2 FQGNSA. CDR3 size: 14 residues. CDR3 bases: TGTGCCAGCAGCCTCATGGGGGCCAAAAACATTCAGTACTTC. The encoded protein is CASSLMGAKNIQYF.

This clonotype was recorded at least ten times. The chain recombines TRBV7-3 with TRBJ2-3, with D unresolved. The CDR3 length is 13 residues. Germline V lookup: CDR1 SGHTA, CDR2 FQGTGA. The V end lost 5 bases, the J end lost 1 base, and 7 bases lay between the germline ends. The DNA of the CDR3 is TGTGCCAGCAGCCCTGTTGGCACAGATACGCAGTATTTT. Residues: CASSPVGTDTQYF.

Only a few counts were recorded for this clonotype. V and J are TRBV2 and TRBJ2-7; D is undetermined. The germline V and J ends were trimmed by 2 bases and 0 bases, with 5 bases remaining between them. Per germline, CDR1 SNHLY and CDR2 FYNNEI. The CDR3 totals 13 residues. CDR3: CASSEPRSYEQYF. The CDR3 DNA is TGTGCCAGCAGTGAACCCCGCTCCTACGAGCAGTACTTC.

At least ten counts were recorded for this clonotype. The chain is built from TRBV5-5 and TRBJ1-3, with D possibly being TRBD1 (5 bases). Trimming cost V 0 bases and J 1 base, with 8 bases left between them. This CDR3 has 15 amino acids. Germline V lookup: CDR1 SGHKS, CDR2 YYEKEE (reference sequence). The CDR3 DNA reads TGTGCCAGCAGCTTGGCCGGGGGGTCTGGAAACACCATATATTTT. Translating it yields CASSLAGGSGNTIYF. The variable domain in full, with the rest retrieved from reference TRBV5-5 and TRBJ1-3, is DAGVTQSPTHLIKTRGQQVTLRCSPISGHKSVSWYQQVLGQGPQFIFQYYEKEERGRGNFPDRFSARQFPNYSSELNVNALLLGDSALYLCASSLAGGSGNTIYFGEGSWLTVV.